This TCR beta chain is drawn from a study of CD8+CD57+ T cells in acquired aplastic anemia. Study results and caveats: In common between the patients and the controls were around 30 CD8+ CDR3 sequences.

Genomic DNA was employed as the template in profiling TCR beta VDJ and CDR3. TCRdb passed the reads through MiXCR, listing each CDR3 protein once. The data contain a few hundred thousand distinct CDR3 sequences, approximately 80% of them singletons. The authors sequenced patients whose flow cytometry had shown CD8+CD57+ cell expansion. A severe acquired aplastic anemia diagnosis applied to all patients. Turning to this clonotype: What it recognizes is unknown.

V shed 5 bases and J shed 8 bases, with 22 bases lying between them. CDR1 and CDR2 (germline): SGHAT, FQDESV (reference sequence). This CDR3 is built from 16 residues. The chain joins TRBV11-1 to TRBJ2-1; TRBD1 might be the D (7 bases). The specimen sequenced was sorted CD4+, CD8+, or CD8+CD57+ T cells (not recorded which) from PBMCs. This sequence was found in a human donor with aplastic anemia. The CDR3 nucleotides read TGTGCCAGCAGCGGACAGGTATCCCGGGGGAGCGATGAGCAGTTCTTC. This gives the protein CASSGQVSRGSDEQFF.